This paragraph covers one TCR beta chain sequence. What it recognizes is unknown. This entry comes from a study of shared clonotypes between healthy human individuals. Findings and limits, study-wide: Among non-shared clonotypes, generation probabilities were lower than among those shared by all four donors.

Sequencing was at deep level. Genomic DNA of every subset was divided equally among multiple immunoSEQ plates. Per the study methods: Without quality scores, immunoSEQ junctional reads could not be filtered like full-length reads. The protocol was immunoSEQ multiplex PCR, while the TCRdb copy is restricted to in-frame clones and leaves out a portion. V and J calls plus clone size are reproduced from that table; the DNA served to infer D and trimming. In the table there are 300,000 or so clones, around 72% of which are singletons. This CDR3 comprises 17 residues. V was pared by 1 base and J by 3 bases, with 10 bases of the junction left unmatched. From germline, CDR1 is MGHRA and CDR2 YSYEKL.

Sample: memory CD4+ T cells sorted from blood. The subset was: CD45RA-negative fraction. The chain is built from TRBV4-1 and TRBJ2-3; 7 nucleotides align to TRBD2. This clonotype originated in a man aged 25 to 45 in good health. In DNA form, the CDR3 reads TGCGCCAGCAGCCAAGGATGGTGGGAGGGGCGAACAGATACGCAGTATTTT. Translation: CASSQGWWEGRTDTQYF.